A selection of T cell receptor beta chains follows, all from one sample in a study of blood T cells in healthy people across ages. TCRdb analysed the 5' RACE reads with MiXCR anew, one entry per CDR3 protein. The sample carries hundreds of thousands of distinct CDR3 sequences, 25% to 30% recorded once. Material for sequencing was blood. The source is a woman of 80 years or more in good health. Both conserved end residues are part of each CDR3. D genes are given only for firm matches. Some rows have no size entry. The others give once, few or many, or a class for an expanded clone.

j_call v_call d_call clone_size cdr3_aa cdr3_nt
TRBJ1-1 TRBV10-2 TRBD1 - CASTRDRGSEAFF TGCGCCAGCACTCGGGACAGGGGCTCTGAAGCTTTCTTT
TRBJ1-6 TRBV7-2 - many CASSLGRYNSPLHF TGTGCCAGCAGCTTAGGACGTTATAATTCACCCCTCCACTTT
TRBJ2-1 TRBV7-8 TRBD2 many CASSSGTSGGVYNEQFF TGTGCCAGCAGCTCAGGGACTAGCGGGGGGGTTTACAATGAGCAGTTCTTC
TRBJ2-5 TRBV7-3 TRBD2 many CASSLRRGDQETQYF TGTGCCAGCAGCTTAAGGCGGGGGGACCAAGAGACCCAGTACTTC
TRBJ2-1 TRBV10-3 TRBD1 - CAIRGTEYNEQFF TGTGCCATCAGGGGGACAGAATACAATGAGCAGTTCTTC
TRBJ2-7 TRBV7-8 - many CASSLAGGLSSYEQYF TGTGCCAGCAGCTTAGCTGGGGGCCTGAGCTCCTACGAGCAGTACTTC
TRBJ1-3 TRBV12-3/TRBV12-4 - few CASSLAGGNTIYF TGTGCCAGCAGTTTGGCAGGCGGAAACACCATATATTTT
TRBJ2-3 TRBV12-3/TRBV12-4 - - CASNWGDTDMQYF TGTGCCAGCAACTGGGGGGACACAGATATGCAGTATTTT
TRBJ1-5 TRBV20-1 TRBD1 - CSAEDAGQGLQPQHF TGCAGTGCCGAAGACGCAGGACAGGGATTACAGCCCCAGCATTTT
TRBJ1-1 TRBV9 - few CASSPRGGSGTEAFF TGTGCCAGCAGCCCTCGAGGGGGGTCTGGGACTGAAGCTTTCTTT
TRBJ1-2 TRBV20-1 - - CSASPSQGRNYGYTF TGCAGTGCTAGTCCGAGCCAGGGTCGAAACTATGGCTACACCTTC
TRBJ2-7 TRBV6-5 TRBD1 few CASSLQGAIYEQYF TGTGCCAGCAGTTTACAGGGGGCAATCTACGAGCAGTACTTC
TRBJ1-4 TRBV7-2 TRBD1 many CASSSTGGLNEKLFF TGTGCCAGCAGCTCCACAGGGGGCCTTAATGAAAAACTGTTTTTT
TRBJ1-5 TRBV7-2 TRBD1 many CASSLAGQGQPQHF TGTGCCAGCAGCTTAGCCGGACAGGGTCAGCCCCAGCATTTT
TRBJ2-3 TRBV7-2 - - CASSLGFTDQYF TGTGCCAGCAGCTTAGGTTTCACGGATCAGTATTTT
TRBJ2-4 TRBV11-3 - - CASSAGEAKNIQYF TGTGCCAGCAGCGCAGGGGAAGCCAAAAACATTCAGTACTTC
TRBJ2-7 TRBV30 - few CAWRVRALSYEQYF TGTGCCTGGAGGGTCCGGGCCCTCTCCTACGAGCAGTACTTC
TRBJ1-2 TRBV7-9 - - CVSSLEGGTSYTF TGTGTCAGCAGCTTAGAGGGGGGCACGAGCTACACCTTC
TRBJ2-3 TRBV30 - many CAWTMGRPFGIDTQYF TGTGCCTGGACAATGGGACGACCCTTTGGAATAGATACGCAGTATTTT
TRBJ2-4 TRBV5-1 - once CASSPDSLNIQYF TGCGCCAGCAGCCCCGACAGCTTAAACATTCAGTACTTC
TRBJ2-1 TRBV19 - - CASSIPYREGRNEQFF TGTGCCAGTAGTATCCCCTACAGGGAGGGGAGAAATGAGCAGTTCTTC
TRBJ2-3 TRBV4-1 TRBD2 many CASSPAGLAGGYTDTQYF TGCGCCAGCAGCCCCGCGGGGCTAGCGGGGGGATACACAGATACGCAGTATTTT
TRBJ1-5 TRBV5-1 - large CASSPEGDQPQHF TGCGCCAGCAGCCCGGAGGGGGATCAGCCCCAGCATTTT
TRBJ2-7 TRBV7-9 TRBD2 - CASNGGGRFYEQYF TGTGCCAGCAACGGGGGGGGGCGCTTTTACGAGCAGTACTTC
TRBJ2-5 TRBV15 - - CATSREDGGYNEQYF TGTGCCACCAGCAGAGAGGACGGGGGATACAATGAGCAGTACTTC
TRBJ2-1 TRBV20-1 - many CSARAPLGSNEQFF TGCAGTGCTAGGGCCCCCCTGGGTTCCAATGAGCAGTTCTTC
TRBJ2-7 TRBV7-2 - many CASSAGPFYEQYF TGTGCCAGCAGCGCCGGGCCATTCTACGAGCAGTACTTC
TRBJ1-4 TRBV28 - - CASSRVGGNGQLFF TGTGCCAGCAGCCGGGTGGGGGGGAACGGTCAACTGTTTTTT
TRBJ2-3 TRBV7-2 - many CASSSTTRSSQYF TGTGCCAGCAGCTCGACCACTAGGTCTTCGCAGTATTTT
TRBJ2-1 TRBV20-1 - - CSAAKRISYNEQFF TGCAGTGCTGCGAAAAGAATCTCCTACAATGAGCAGTTCTTC
TRBJ2-7 TRBV20-1 TRBD2 - CSARVSSGRDYEQYF TGCAGTGCTAGAGTTTCTAGCGGGAGGGACTACGAGCAGTACTTC
TRBJ2-3 TRBV5-1 - many CASSFFQITDTQYF TGCGCCAGCAGCTTTTTCCAGATCACAGATACGCAGTATTTT
TRBJ2-7 TRBV2 - many CASSQVRSYEQYF TGTGCCAGCAGTCAAGTTCGCTCCTACGAGCAGTACTTC
TRBJ1-1 TRBV20-1 - - CSAERGTATEAFF TGCAGTGCGGAAAGGGGGACTGCCACTGAAGCTTTCTTT
TRBJ1-2 TRBV3-1 - many CASMGTANYGYTF TGTGCCAGCATGGGTACCGCTAACTATGGCTACACCTTC
TRBJ1-4 TRBV6-1 - few CASSERGRVNEKLFF TGTGCCAGCAGTGAAAGGGGCAGAGTTAATGAAAAACTGTTTTTT
TRBJ2-1 TRBV14 - many CASSHRDGLMYNEQFF TGTGCCAGCAGCCACCGGGACGGCCTGATGTACAATGAGCAGTTCTTC
TRBJ1-5 TRBV12-3/TRBV12-4 TRBD1 many CASSWTGDNQPQHF TGTGCCAGCAGTTGGACAGGGGACAATCAGCCCCAGCATTTT
TRBJ2-7 TRBV20-1 - - CSARDQGIYEQYF TGCAGTGCTAGAGATCAGGGGATCTACGAGCAGTACTTC
TRBJ1-2 TRBV2 - many CAKRGGVYGYTF TGTGCCAAGAGGGGGGGCGTCTATGGCTACACCTTC
TRBJ2-6 TRBV27 - many CASSSTSSGANVLTF TGTGCCAGCAGTTCAACCAGCTCTGGGGCCAACGTCCTGACTTTC
TRBJ2-1 TRBV4-1 - few CASSQTRVTEQFF TGCGCCAGCAGCCAGACCAGGGTAACTGAGCAGTTCTTC
TRBJ2-7 TRBV11-2 - many CASSPGGQQYF TGTGCCAGCAGTCCCGGGGGACAACAGTACTTC
TRBJ2-3 TRBV28 TRBD2 many CASSSRGGTDTQYF TGTGCCAGCAGCTCCCGGGGGGGTACAGATACGCAGTATTTT
TRBJ2-7 TRBV6-5 - many CASSEQRGGGVPEQYF TGTGCCAGCAGCGAGCAGCGAGGGGGCGGGGTCCCCGAGCAGTACTTC
TRBJ2-1 TRBV5-6 - - CASSLVVTDHYNEQFF TGTGCCAGCAGCTTGGTTGTCACAGACCACTACAATGAGCAGTTCTTC
TRBJ1-5 TRBV3-1 TRBD1 few CASSQGSDRVQPQHF TGTGCCAGCAGCCAAGGATCCGACAGGGTCCAGCCCCAGCATTTT
TRBJ2-3 TRBV6-5 - - CASSERDWNTDTQYF TGTGCCAGCAGTGAACGGGACTGGAACACAGATACGCAGTATTTT
TRBJ1-6 TRBV5-1 - many CASRPVDGPWSPLHF TGCGCCAGCAGACCCGTGGACGGCCCGTGGTCACCCCTCCACTTT
TRBJ1-2 TRBV2 - many CASSDGRDINGYTF TGTGCCAGCAGTGATGGACGGGACATCAATGGCTACACCTTC
TRBJ1-1 TRBV12-3/TRBV12-4 - - CASSFGALNTEAFF TGTGCCAGCAGTTTTGGGGCCTTAAACACTGAAGCTTTCTTT
TRBJ2-7 TRBV6-1 TRBD2 - CASSHTSGLGGEQYF TGTGCCAGCAGTCACACTAGCGGGCTGGGCGGCGAGCAGTACTTC
TRBJ2-3 TRBV15 TRBD1 many CATSRIKGGQTPAQYF TGTGCCACCAGCCGAATCAAAGGGGGACAGACCCCCGCGCAGTATTTT
TRBJ1-6 TRBV2 - few CASSGGAGSYNSPLHF TGTGCCAGCAGTGGGGGGGCTGGTTCTTATAATTCACCCCTCCACTTT
TRBJ2-1 TRBV9 TRBD1 many CASSPRTGEDEQFF TGTGCCAGCAGCCCTCGGACAGGGGAGGATGAGCAGTTCTTC
TRBJ2-3 TRBV12-3/TRBV12-4 TRBD1 few CASSHRGLSTDAQYF TGTGCCAGCAGCCACAGGGGGCTTAGCACAGATGCGCAGTATTTT
TRBJ1-4 TRBV7-8 TRBD1 - CASSRGQGLEKLFF TGTGCCAGCAGCCGAGGACAGGGGCTAGAAAAACTGTTTTTT
TRBJ2-5 TRBV27 - many CASSFWAAGEETQYF TGTGCCAGCAGTTTCTGGGCTGCAGGGGAAGAGACCCAGTACTTC
TRBJ2-6 TRBV11-2 - - CASSPGLSGANVLTF TGTGCCAGCAGCCCCGGTTTGTCTGGGGCCAACGTCCTGACTTTC